One T cell receptor beta chain is described in this entry. This clonotype has ten or more counts. No antigen is known for it. One base away there is no much larger clone; base qualities are not given. These data originate in a study of T cell repertoires and leukemia-associated antigens (dated by TCRdb to between 2019 and 2020). About the full investigation: Per sample, about 5.1 to 6.6 million read pairs and about 3 to 5.0 million effective reads were obtained, for 15 million or so effective reads in total. Using in vitro peptide stimulation of healthy T cells, the study set out to figure out what antigen is recognized by a TCR Vbeta21 clone that had previously been found in CML patients. Overall study outcomes, separate from this receptor: The antigen specificity and function of the expanded clones were not directly tested and needed further investigation. The four groups showed no significant differences in numbers of Vbeta genes (about 60), Jbeta genes (approximately 13), VDJ rearrangements, or unique CDR3s.

As a first step, CD3+ T cells were rested overnight at about 2.5 million cells/mL in RPMI 1640 lacking fetal bovine serum. MACS immunomagnetic beads were used, per the manufacturer's instructions, to isolate CD3+ T cells from PBMCs. Total RNA was extracted from the cultured T cells with TRIzol reagent. 5' rapid amplification of cDNA ends (5'RACE) was used to amplify TCRbeta libraries from RNA. Before sequencing, Qubit, an Agilent instrument, and quantitative PCR were used to check library concentration and integrity. Sequencing of qualified libraries was performed on Illumina HiSeq or MiSeq by a commercial service provider. For the original study's pipeline: TCR sequences in each sample were identified using MiXCR version 1.8.2. For a clone to be considered qualified, a CDR3 longer than four amino acids, an in-frame nucleotide length, and the absence of a stop codon were required. A read containing the complete CDR3 structure was counted as an effective read. RT-PCR with 24 Vbeta primers, GeneScan spectratyping, and Sanger sequencing were used to validate the expanded clones. The raw public reads went through TCRdb reprocessing: fastp at Q25, MiXCR clone calling, in-frame beta chains kept. For every CDR3 protein sequence, its rows merge into one entry that carries the most common genes and DNA. The V and J calls come from TCRdb's annotation, not from the publication. The sample data list around 14,000 distinct CDR3 sequences, and 39% of these were observed just once. Of the sample, about 9.3% is held by the ten largest clones.

Its CDR3 holds 16 amino acids, cysteine through phenylalanine. Only the CDR3 DNA stays, 48 bases, in frame from base 1. V is pruned by 6 bases and J by 9 bases, leaving 17 bases of the junction without a gene match. Sequencing input: CD3+ T cells sorted from blood and cultured. The sequence links TRBV12-3 or TRBV12-4 to TRBJ2-1; 7 bases in between match TRBD2. The sequence came from a female donor in good health. CDR3 sequence: CASSPFLAAKPSEQFF. At the DNA level, the sequence is TGTGCCAGCAGCCCCTTTCTAGCGGCCAAACCCTCTGAGCAGTTCTTC.